A selection of T cell receptor beta chains follows, all from one sample in a study of naive and memory T cell subsets. TCRdb redid the calling of the 5' RACE reads with MiXCR, one entry per CDR3 protein. The sample holds about 22,000 distinct CDR3 sequences, roughly 4.1% seen once. These TCRs come from a male donor in good health. Each CDR3 is given with its conserved first and last residue. A D gene is named only where the DNA matches it firmly. Clone size reads once, few, many, or a class if the clone is expanded.

d_call	v_call	j_call	clone_size	cdr3_nt	cdr3_aa
-	TRBV28	TRBJ1-5	many	TGTGCCAGCAGTTCCCCGGTGGGGGGCCGTAGCAATCAGCCCCAGCATTTT	CASSSPVGGRSNQPQHF
-	TRBV13	TRBJ2-7	medium-sized	TGTGCCAGCAGCTGGTCCAAAAGCTCCTACGAGCAGTACTTC	CASSWSKSSYEQYF
-	TRBV24-1	TRBJ2-3	many	TGTGCCACCAGTGATTTGCGAGACCCTACAGATACGCAGTATTTT	CATSDLRDPTDTQYF
-	TRBV27	TRBJ2-3	many	TGTGCCAGCAGGACCCTAAGAAATACGCAGTATTTT	CASRTLRNTQYF
-	TRBV6-5	TRBJ1-2	many	TGTGCCAGCAGCCCTGGGAAACACTATGGCTACACCTTC	CASSPGKHYGYTF
-	TRBV29-1	TRBJ2-3	many	TGCAGCGTTGGGGGAGAAGATTATACGCAGTATTTT	CSVGGEDYTQYF
TRBD2	TRBV6-2/TRBV6-3	TRBJ2-1	many	TGTGCCAGCAGTTACTCGTCACTAGCGGGGGGCAATGAGCAGTTCTTC	CASSYSSLAGGNEQFF
-	TRBV7-2	TRBJ2-7	many	TGTGCCAGCAACTCAGGGTTGGGTCGCTACGAGCAGTACTTC	CASNSGLGRYEQYF
-	TRBV7-2	TRBJ2-7	many	TGTGCCAGCAGCTTACGGGTCGCAGACTCCTACGAGCAGTACTTC	CASSLRVADSYEQYF
TRBD2	TRBV27	TRBJ2-2	many	TGTGCCAGCAATCCTTTTGGTTTACCGGGACTAGTTCAGTCCGGGGAGCTGTTTTTT	CASNPFGLPGLVQSGELFF
TRBD1	TRBV18	TRBJ2-7	many	TGTGCCAGCTCACCACCGGTGTCGGGACAGGGGGCCCACGAGCAGTACTTC	CASSPPVSGQGAHEQYF
-	TRBV10-3	TRBJ2-1	many	TGTGCCATCAGTGACTACTTGACCAAGTCGGGGAGGTTC	CAISDYLTKSGRF
-	TRBV6-2/TRBV6-3	TRBJ2-1	medium-sized	TGTGCCAGCAGTCCCACTAGCTCCTCATACAATGAGCAGTTCTTC	CASSPTSSSYNEQFF
TRBD2	TRBV2	TRBJ2-7	many	TGTGCCAGCACGAAGAGTCTACTAGCGGGGGGCATTACCTACGAGCAGTACTTC	CASTKSLLAGGITYEQYF
TRBD2	TRBV28	TRBJ2-4	many	TGTGCCAGCAGTTTTCGGGGGGTTCAGTACTTC	CASSFRGVQYF
-	TRBV29-1	TRBJ1-2	many	TGCAGCGTTGAAGAGGAGGGCTACACCTTC	CSVEEEGYTF
TRBD1	TRBV9	TRBJ2-3	many	TGTGCCAGCAGCGCGCACAGGGGGCTGGGCACAGATACGCAGTATTTT	CASSAHRGLGTDTQYF
TRBD1	TRBV30	TRBJ2-2	medium-sized	TGTGCCTGGAGTTCCAGGGGGCCCTTGAACACCGGGGAGCTGTTTTTT	CAWSSRGPLNTGELFF
TRBD1	TRBV11-2	TRBJ1-1	many	TGTGCCAGCAGCCCGGGGACAGACTACACTGAAGCTTTCTTT	CASSPGTDYTEAFF
TRBD1	TRBV29-1	TRBJ2-3	many	TGCAGCGGAGACAATGTAACAGGGGCTAGGGATACGCAGTATTTT	CSGDNVTGARDTQYF
-	TRBV6-5	TRBJ2-1	many	TGTGCCAGCCGGACCAGCTACTACAATGAGCAGTTCTTC	CASRTSYYNEQFF
TRBD1	TRBV10-2	TRBJ2-1	many	TGCGCCAGCAGTTTCCGGGACAGGGGTATCCATGAGCAGTTCTTC	CASSFRDRGIHEQFF
-	TRBV25-1	TRBJ2-3	many	TGTGCCAGCAGTGAAATTTCAGAAGATACGCAGTATTTT	CASSEISEDTQYF
TRBD2	TRBV7-3	TRBJ2-3	many	TGTGCCAGCAGCTCGGGACTAGCGGGAGCAGATACGCAGTATTTT	CASSSGLAGADTQYF